These T cell receptor beta chains were read from a single sample in a study of PD-1 blockade in classical Hodgkin lymphoma. Only in-frame clones appear in the TCRdb table, and some are missing; sequencing was by immunoSEQ multiplex PCR. In the table there are roughly 26,000 clones, around 86% of which are singletons. The sample consisted of peripheral blood mononuclear cells (PBMCs), taken at baseline. All receptors come from a human donor with classical Hodgkin lymphoma. The CDR3 runs from the conserved cysteine through the conserved F or W. The order of the fields is J gene, D gene, V gene, clone size, CDR3 protein, CDR3 DNA. D genes are given only for firm matches. Only part of the rows carry a size: once, few, many, or a class if the clone is expanded.

J: TRBJ1-4
D: TRBD1
V: TRBV25-1
size: .
CDR3: CASSVLGTANEKLFF
DNA: TGTGCCAGCAGTGTACTAGGGACAGCTAATGAAAAACTGTTTTTT

J: TRBJ1-5
D: .
V: TRBV7-8
size: once
CDR3: CASSLGFSQPQHF
DNA: TGTGCCAGCAGCTTAGGGTTCAGTCAGCCCCAGCATTTT

J: TRBJ1-5
D: .
V: TRBV6-5
size: few
CDR3: CASRLTYNQPQHF
DNA: TGTGCCAGCAGATTAACCTACAATCAGCCCCAGCATTTT

J: TRBJ1-1
D: TRBD1
V: TRBV29-1
size: .
CDR3: CSVEPRRGAEAFF
DNA: TGCAGCGTTGAACCCCGCAGGGGGGCTGAAGCTTTCTTT

J: TRBJ2-5
D: TRBD2
V: TRBV9
size: .
CDR3: CASSPGLAIETQYF
DNA: TGTGCCAGCAGCCCGGGACTAGCGATTGAGACCCAGTACTTC

J: TRBJ1-1
D: .
V: TRBV5-1
size: .
CDR3: CASSLVWSTGTEAFF
DNA: TGCGCCAGCAGCTTGGTATGGTCGACCGGGACTGAAGCTTTCTTT

J: TRBJ2-3
D: TRBD2
V: TRBV10-3
size: .
CDR3: CAISEILAGGYTQYF
DNA: TGTGCCATCAGTGAGATACTAGCGGGGGGGTATACGCAGTATTTT

J: TRBJ1-1
D: .
V: TRBV7-9
size: once
CDR3: CASSATGNTEAFF
DNA: TGTGCCAGCAGCGCCACAGGGAACACTGAAGCTTTCTTT

J: TRBJ1-1
D: .
V: TRBV7-9
size: .
CDR3: CASGLVGSEAFF
DNA: TGTGCCAGCGGCCTTGTCGGCTCTGAAGCTTTCTTT

J: TRBJ2-2
D: .
V: TRBV5-1
size: once
CDR3: CASRDRANTGELFF
DNA: TGCGCCAGCAGGGATCGGGCGAACACCGGGGAGCTGTTTTTT

J: TRBJ1-2
D: .
V: TRBV5-1
size: once
CDR3: CASSLDALNYGYTF
DNA: TGCGCCAGCAGCTTGGACGCACTGAACTATGGCTACACCTTC

J: TRBJ2-5
D: .
V: TRBV6-5
size: once
CDR3: CASSTGGVETQYF
DNA: TGTGCCAGCAGTACGGGGGGCGTAGAGACCCAGTACTTC

J: TRBJ2-3
D: .
V: TRBV5-1
size: .
CDR3: CASRGHSSTDTQYF
DNA: TGCGCCAGCAGGGGACACTCTAGCACAGATACGCAGTATTTT

J: TRBJ2-5
D: .
V: TRBV21-1
size: once
CDR3: CASLQGTGTQYF
DNA: TGTGCCAGCTTACAGGGAACAGGGACCCAGTACTTC

J: TRBJ2-1
D: TRBD2
V: TRBV5-1
size: few
CDR3: CASSFASGGANEQFF
DNA: TGCGCCAGCAGCTTTGCTAGCGGGGGGGCCAATGAGCAGTTCTTC

J: TRBJ2-7
D: .
V: TRBV25-1
size: .
CDR3: CASSESGIRDYEQYF
DNA: TGTGCCAGCAGTGAATCCGGGATCAGGGACTACGAGCAGTACTTC

J: TRBJ2-3
D: .
V: TRBV11-2
size: .
CDR3: CASSLGVSTDTQYF
DNA: TGTGCCAGCAGCCTCGGGGTTAGCACAGATACGCAGTATTTT

J: TRBJ2-3
D: .
V: TRBV4-2
size: .
CDR3: CASSQSGATDTQYF
DNA: TGTGCCAGCAGCCAATCCGGAGCCACAGATACGCAGTATTTT

J: TRBJ1-1
D: TRBD1
V: TRBV7-9
size: .
CDR3: CASSLTAGTGNEAFF
DNA: TGTGCCAGCAGCTTGACAGCCGGGACAGGGAATGAAGCTTTCTTT